The table lists the clone carrying this TCR beta chain with a few counts. Its specificity is unknown. These data originate in a study of T-cell reconstitution after alpha-beta-depleted transplantation in children. Study outcomes and limitations: As was reported, about two months after transplant, alpha-beta T cells came from several hundred expanded graft clones. One year after transplant, T-cell counts and diversity came mostly from newly produced T cells. In some patients, recipient T cells and intrathymic progenitors surviving conditioning explained high day-60 diversity.

CDR3 size: 16 residues. The V gene end was trimmed by 5 bases and the J gene end by 2 bases; junction bases not matched to a gene: 9. Germline-derived CDR1 and CDR2 are SEHNR and FQNEAQ (reference sequence). Unique molecular identifiers were built into the TCRbeta library. Using its own MiXCR run on the PCR reads, TCRdb lists one record per CDR3 protein. The sample has under 85,000 distinct CDR3 sequences; less than 20% are singletons. This sequence was found in a male patient aged 2 to 10 who had a stem cell transplant for acute lymphoblastic leukemia, so the T cells may come from the graft donor. The chain links TRBV7-9 to TRBJ2-3, with 8 positions matching TRBD2. The material was PBMCs, mostly from graft donor cells, obtained 360 days after TCRalphabeta/CD19-depleted stem cell transplant. The DNA of the CDR3 is TGTGCCAGCAGCCGATTTGCGGGAGGCCCCACAGATACGCAGTATTTT. This encodes CASSRFAGGPTDTQYF.